This passage covers 23 T cell receptor beta chains from one sample sequenced in a study of beta chain features in type 1 diabetes. The authors reverse transcribed all of the isolated RNA, so sequencing captured expressed TCRB transcripts. TCRdb keeps only in-frame clones here, not all; method: immunoSEQ multiplex PCR. This sample has roughly 230,000 clones, with around 10% found just once. The sequenced material came from naive CD4+ T cells from blood. These receptors were collected from a woman aged 18 to 35 in good health.

This clone was detected only a few times. The V gene is TRBV6-5, the J gene TRBJ1-2; D is perhaps TRBD1 (6 bases). Germline V lookup: CDR1 MNHEY, CDR2 SVGAGI. The V and J ends lost 6 bases and 8 bases respectively, with 19 bases between them. CDR3 length: 14 residues. CDR3 coding DNA: TGTGCCAGCAGCCCACGGGGGGGCCCGCCAGGCTACACCTTC. Translation gives CASSPRGGPPGYTF.

The CDR3 loop reads CASSTTGGRNEQFF. CDR3 DNA: TGTGCCAGCAGCACTACAGGGGGCAGGAATGAGCAGTTCTTC. V gene TRBV28 combines with J gene TRBJ2-1; the match to TRBD1 covers 9 bases. The CDR3 has 14 residues. Losses at the gene ends were 6 bases for V and 7 bases for J; bases not matched to a gene: 7. CDR1 MDHEN and CDR2 SYDVKM come from the germline V gene. Filled out from reference TRBV28 and TRBJ2-1, the complete variable domain reads DVKVTQSSRYLVKRTGEKVFLECVQDMDHENMFWYRQDPGLGLRLIYFSYDVKMKEKGDIPEGYSVSREKKERFSLILESASTNQTSMYLCASSTTGGRNEQFFGPGTRLTVL.

This clone has more than one count but fewer than ten. Relative to the germline gene, one junction end is altered; a read error may explain this. V gene TRBV6-1 combines with J gene TRBJ1-5; the D gene is possibly TRBD1 (5 bases). The CDR3 sequence is 12 residues long. The germline gives CDR1 MNHNS, CDR2 SASEGT. CDR3 bases: TGTGCCAGCAGTGACTACATGGCGCCCCAGGGCTTT. It translates to CASSDYMAPQGF.

The chain couples TRBV5-4 to TRBJ2-1; TRBD1 agrees at 8 bases. In germline, CDR1 is SGHNT, CDR2 YYREEE (reference sequence). The trim removed 0 bases at V and 8 bases at J, leaving 7 bases unmatched. This CDR3 has 15 amino acids. The CDR3 reads CASSLVGQGLHEQFF. CDR3 in DNA: TGTGCCAGCAGCTTGGTAGGACAGGGTCTACATGAGCAGTTCTTC. The full variable domain, its missing parts supplied by reference TRBV5-4 and TRBJ2-1, is ETGVTQSPTHLIKTRGQQVTLRCSSQSGHNTVSWYQQALGQGPQFIFQYYREEENGRGNFPPRFSGLQFPNYSSELNVNALELDDSALYLCASSLVGQGLHEQFFGPGTRLTVL.

This chain links TRBV9 with TRBJ2-3; TRBD2 matches at 9 bases. V lost 2 bases, J lost 4 bases, and 8 bases stayed unmatched. Germline CDR1 is SGDLS and CDR2 is YYNGEE. This CDR3 region has 16 residues. In nucleotides, the CDR3 is TGTGCCAGCAGCGTCATGGCGGGGGGGCTCTCAGATACGCAGTATTTT. It encodes CASSVMAGGLSDTQYF.

This clone was seen more than once but under ten times. The chain couples TRBV19 to TRBJ2-7; D unclear. Germline V gene lookup returns CDR1 LNHDA and CDR2 SQIVND (reference sequence). The CDR3 sequence is 15 residues long. Trimming removed 3 bases at V and 2 bases at J, with 14 bases between. The CDR3 protein is CASSMASAEPYEQYF. The CDR3 region has the DNA TGTGCCAGTAGTATGGCTTCGGCGGAACCCTACGAGCAGTACTTC.

In its sample, this clone was seen a few times. This rearrangement joins TRBV7-3 to TRBJ2-5; D may be TRBD2 (5 bases). The germline V and J ends were trimmed by 5 bases and 4 bases, with 11 bases remaining between them. The V gene's germline CDR1 is SGHTA and CDR2 FQGTGA. This CDR3 has 13 residues. CDR3 sequence: CASSQGRRETQYF. The DNA of the CDR3 is TGTGCCAGCAGCCAAGGGAGACGAGAGACCCAGTACTTC.

V is TRBV2 and J is TRBJ1-1; TRBD1 is a possible D gene (5 bases). The CDR3 loop spans 17 amino acids. With 2 bases removed from V and 0 bases from J, the gap between germline ends came to 16 bases. Germline values: CDR1 SNHLY, CDR2 FYNNEI. The CDR3 is CASSEYVMAGVNTEAFF. In nucleotides, the CDR3 is TGTGCCAGCAGTGAATATGTTATGGCGGGGGTGAACACTGAAGCTTTCTTT.

V gene TRBV10-3 combines with J gene TRBJ1-2; 7 positions match TRBD1. Germline CDR1 and CDR2: ENHRY and SYGVKD. J lost 2 bases, V lost 8 bases, and 11 bases had no gene match. CDR3 length equals 15 residues. CDR3 protein: CAIGSQGVANYGYTF. In DNA form, the CDR3 reads TGTGCCATCGGTTCCCAGGGGGTGGCCAACTATGGCTACACCTTC.

This clone was seen only a few times. The gene calls are TRBV30 and TRBJ2-3, with 8 bases lining up with TRBD2. CDR3 size: 13 residues. V lost 3 bases and J lost 1; bases outside the gene matches: 0. The germline V gene has CDR1 GTSNPN and CDR2 SVGIG (reference sequence). The CDR3 here is CAWRRGGTDTQYF. CDR3 bases: TGTGCCTGGAGGCGGGGGGGCACAGATACGCAGTATTTT.

The rearrangement joins TRBV12-5 to TRBJ2-1; TRBD2 matches 7 bases. This CDR3 has 16 amino acids. V gave up 1 base and J gave up 9 bases; unmatched junction bases: 12. The V gene's germline CDR1 is LGHNT and CDR2 FRNRAP. For the CDR3, the DNA is TGTGCTAGTGGTTTGGGGATGCGGGAGTTCGACTCTGAGCAGTTCTTC. It codes for CASGLGMREFDSEQFF.

This clone was observed a handful of times. The genes are TRBV12-5 and TRBJ2-2, with D unresolved. The germline V and J ends were trimmed by 3 bases and 2 bases, with 4 bases remaining between them. The CDR3 totals 13 residues. Germline lookup yields CDR1 LGHNT and CDR2 FRNRAP. CDR3 in amino acids: CASGFLNTGELFF. The CDR3 DNA is TGTGCTAGTGGTTTTCTAAACACCGGGGAGCTGTTTTTT.

The chain employs TRBV20-1 and TRBJ1-4; no definite D call. The CDR3 spans 11 residues. The V gene's germline CDR1 is DFQATT and CDR2 SNEGSKA (reference sequence). The CDR3 is CGGMENEKLFF. In DNA form, the CDR3 reads TGCGGAGGGATGGAGAATGAAAAACTGTTTTTT.

This clone was seen more than once but under ten times. V is TRBV19 and J is TRBJ2-3; weak D call: TRBD2 (5 bases). The germline V gene has CDR1 LNHDA and CDR2 SQIVND (reference sequence). Trimming left V 5 bases short and J 0 bases short, with 15 bases between. The CDR3 consists of 16 residues. CDR3 DNA: TGTGCCAGTAGTGGTCTCGGGGAATCTAGCACAGATACGCAGTATTTT. As protein: CASSGLGESSTDTQYF.

V and J are TRBV9 and TRBJ1-1; D unclear. V lost 3 bases to trimming and J lost 1 base, with 13 bases between them. Germline CDR1 is SGDLS and CDR2 is YYNGEE. The CDR3 has 15 residues. The CDR3 reads CASSEAVSTNTEAFF. In DNA form, the CDR3 reads TGTGCCAGCAGCGAAGCCGTTTCCACGAACACTGAAGCTTTCTTT.

The chain joins TRBV6-1 to TRBJ2-5, with a possible D match to TRBD2 (7 bases). This CDR3 contains 14 residues. Germline V CDR1 and CDR2: MNHNS, SASEGT. Trimming removed 6 bases at V and 2 bases at J, with 13 bases between. In DNA, the CDR3 is TGTGCCAGCAGAACCAGGGGAGGGCAAGAGACCCAGTACTTC. Residues: CASRTRGGQETQYF.

This clone was seen a few times. This chain uses TRBV6-5 with TRBJ2-1, with TRBD2 identical over 11 bases. V was pared by 6 bases and J by 4 bases, with 5 bases of the junction left unmatched. The CDR3 is made up of 15 amino acids. The germline V gene encodes CDR1 MNHEY and CDR2 SVGAGI. The CDR3 nucleotides are TGTGCCAGCAGCGTAGCGGGGGGGAAATACAATGAGCAGTTCTTC. Its protein product is CASSVAGGKYNEQFF.

This chain uses TRBV30 with TRBJ2-6; weak D call: TRBD1 (6 bases). The CDR3 length is 16 residues. Germline assignment: CDR1 GTSNPN and CDR2 SVGIG (reference sequence). The V and J ends lost 4 bases and 2 bases respectively, with 15 bases between them. The CDR3 coding sequence is TGTGCCTGGAATTTGGTTGCAGGGGCTGGGGCCAACGTCCTGACTTTC. It is translated as CAWNLVAGAGANVLTF. Full variable domain (rest looked up from reference TRBV30 and TRBJ2-6): SQTIHQWPATLVQPVGSPLSLECTVEGTSNPNLYWYRQAAGRGLQLLFYSVGIGQISSEVPQNLSASRPQDRQFILSSKKLLLSDSGFYLCAWNLVAGAGANVLTFGAGSRLTVL.

V is TRBV30 and J is TRBJ1-4; 8 positions agree with TRBD1. This CDR3 region has 13 residues. Per germline, CDR1 GTSNPN and CDR2 SVGIG (reference sequence). Unmatched junction bases numbered 3, after V lost 4 bases and J lost 5 bases. The CDR3 DNA is TGTGCCTGGAATGACAGGGGAAATGAAAAACTGTTTTTT. Translation gives CAWNDRGNEKLFF.

This clone turned up a few times. The V gene is TRBV2, the J gene TRBJ1-5, with a possible D match to TRBD1 (5 bases). This CDR3 has 15 residues. The V gene's germline CDR1 is SNHLY and CDR2 FYNNEI. V gave up 6 bases and J gave up 6 bases, with 18 bases separating them. The CDR3 region is CASRPGGVLSQPQHF. DNA of the CDR3: TGTGCCAGCAGACCGGGGGGGGTTTTAAGTCAGCCCCAGCATTTT.

The chain has TRBV10-3 and TRBJ2-3; D is unclear. Trimming stripped 11 bases from V and 0 bases from J, with 9 bases between. Germline assignment: CDR1 ENHRY and CDR2 SYGVKD. This CDR3 contains 12 residues. CDR3 DNA sequence: TGTGCCGCAACCGGGAGCACAGATACGCAGTATTTT. Residues: CAATGSTDTQYF.

The gene calls are TRBV6-1 and TRBJ1-2; 10 positions match TRBD1. V shed 2 bases, J shed 2 bases, and the junction held 5 bases outside the gene matches. CDR3 size: 16 residues. Per germline, CDR1 MNHNS and CDR2 SASEGT. The CDR3 loop is CASSELDRGSNYGYTF. The CDR3 bases are TGTGCCAGCAGTGAATTGGACAGGGGGTCCAACTATGGCTACACCTTC.

This clone was counted between two and nine times. The V and J genes are TRBV30 and TRBJ2-2; D is perhaps TRBD1 (5 bases). The germline V and J ends were trimmed by 0 bases and 0 bases, with 14 bases remaining between them. The CDR3 loop spans 17 amino acids. Germline CDR1 GTSNPN, CDR2 SVGIG (reference sequence). As DNA, the CDR3 is TGTGCCTGGAGTGTACTTCGACAGAACGCGAACACCGGGGAGCTGTTTTTT. Translation: CAWSVLRQNANTGELFF.